This TCR beta chain was sequenced for a study of shared T cell receptors in the human thymus. Sequenced by immunoSEQ multiplex PCR; TCRdb stores in-frame clones only, minus some. The sample holds 720,000 or so clones, around 85% seen once. A further study also used this sample, focusing on human thymus T cells. This second report adds: Corrective surgery for congenital heart defects was being performed on the healthy Finnish infants who served as donors.

Sequenced material: thymocytes. This TCR derives from a girl less than two years old with a congenital heart defect.

For the CDR3, the DNA is TGTGCCATCAGTCGAGCTACCCGGAGGAGGCGGGGGGACCGAGATAACGTCCTGACTTTC. Translating gives CAISRATRRRRGDRDNVLTF. The chain links TRBV10-3 to TRBJ2-6; 8 positions agree with TRBD2. The trim removed 5 bases at V and 10 bases at J, leaving 25 bases unmatched. The CDR3 loop spans 20 amino acids. Germline loops: CDR1 ENHRY, CDR2 SYGVKD.